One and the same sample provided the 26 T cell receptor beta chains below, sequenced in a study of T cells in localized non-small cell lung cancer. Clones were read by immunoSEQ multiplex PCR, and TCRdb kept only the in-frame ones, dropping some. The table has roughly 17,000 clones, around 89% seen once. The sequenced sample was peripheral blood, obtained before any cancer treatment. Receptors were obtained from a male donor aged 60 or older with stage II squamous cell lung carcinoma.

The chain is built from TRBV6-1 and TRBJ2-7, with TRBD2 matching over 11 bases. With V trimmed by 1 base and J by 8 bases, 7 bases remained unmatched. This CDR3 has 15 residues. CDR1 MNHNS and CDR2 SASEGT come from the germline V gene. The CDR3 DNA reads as TGTGCCAGCAGTGAAGAGGGACTAGCGGTCGCTAAGCAGTACTTC. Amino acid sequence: CASSEEGLAVAKQYF.

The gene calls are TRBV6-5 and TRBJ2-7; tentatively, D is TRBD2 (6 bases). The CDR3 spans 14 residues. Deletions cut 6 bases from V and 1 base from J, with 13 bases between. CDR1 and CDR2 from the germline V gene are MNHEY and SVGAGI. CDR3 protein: CASRPRDWSYEQYF. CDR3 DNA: TGTGCCAGCAGGCCCCGGGACTGGTCCTACGAGCAGTACTTC.

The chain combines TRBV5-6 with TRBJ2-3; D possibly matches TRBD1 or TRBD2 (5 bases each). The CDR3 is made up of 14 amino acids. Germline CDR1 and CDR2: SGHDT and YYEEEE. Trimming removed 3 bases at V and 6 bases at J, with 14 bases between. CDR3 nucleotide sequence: TGTGCCAGCAGCTGGGGGTTATCACGGGATACGCAGTATTTT. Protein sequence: CASSWGLSRDTQYF.

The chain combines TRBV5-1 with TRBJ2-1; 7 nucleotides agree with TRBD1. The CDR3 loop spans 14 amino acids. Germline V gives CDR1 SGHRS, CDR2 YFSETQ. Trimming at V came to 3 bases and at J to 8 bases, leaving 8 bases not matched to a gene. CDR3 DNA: TGCGCCAGCAGCTCAGGGACAGTCCAAGATGAGCAGTTCTTC. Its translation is CASSSGTVQDEQFF.

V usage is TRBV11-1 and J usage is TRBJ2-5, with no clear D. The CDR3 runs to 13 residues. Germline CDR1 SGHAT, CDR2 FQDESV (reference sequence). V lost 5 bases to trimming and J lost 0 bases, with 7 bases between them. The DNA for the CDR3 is TGTGCCAGCAGCAGGGTCTACCAAGAGACCCAGTACTTC. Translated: CASSRVYQETQYF.

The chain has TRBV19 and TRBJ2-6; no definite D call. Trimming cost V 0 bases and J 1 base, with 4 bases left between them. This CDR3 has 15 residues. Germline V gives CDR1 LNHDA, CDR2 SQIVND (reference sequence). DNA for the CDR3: TGTGCCAGTAGTATAGATTTATCTGGGGCCAACGTCCTGACTTTC. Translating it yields CASSIDLSGANVLTF.

The CDR3 is CASTQSGGGGTDTQYF. CDR3 DNA sequence: TGTGCCAGCACCCAAAGCGGGGGCGGGGGTACAGATACGCAGTATTTT. The genes are TRBV28 and TRBJ2-3, with TRBD2 matching over 8 bases. CDR1 MDHEN and CDR2 SYDVKM come from the germline V gene. J gave up 3 bases and V 7 bases, and 12 bases lay outside the gene matches. The length of the CDR3 is 16 residues.

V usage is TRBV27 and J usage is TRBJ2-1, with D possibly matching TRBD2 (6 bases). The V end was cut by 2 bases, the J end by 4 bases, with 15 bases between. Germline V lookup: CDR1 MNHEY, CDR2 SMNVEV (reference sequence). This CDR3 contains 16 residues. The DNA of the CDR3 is TGTGCCAGCAGTTTACTGGGGGGTAGGATATACAATGAGCAGTTCTTC. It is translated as CASSLLGGRIYNEQFF.

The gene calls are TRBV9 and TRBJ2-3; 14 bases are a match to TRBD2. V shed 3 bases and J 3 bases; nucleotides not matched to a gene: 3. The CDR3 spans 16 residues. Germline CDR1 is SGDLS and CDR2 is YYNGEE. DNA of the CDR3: TGTGCCAGCAGCGGTGGGACTAGCGGGAGTACAGATACGCAGTATTTT. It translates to CASSGGTSGSTDTQYF.

The chain's CDR3 is CASSIFDTQYF. Here the CDR3 DNA reads TGTGCCAGTAGTATTTTTGATACGCAGTATTTT. The chain has TRBV19 and TRBJ2-3; D gene uncertain. CDR1 is LNHDA and CDR2 is SQIVND in the germline V gene (reference sequence). Between the trimmed V and J ends, which lost 3 bases and 6 bases, there was a span of 4 bases. CDR3 size: 11 residues.

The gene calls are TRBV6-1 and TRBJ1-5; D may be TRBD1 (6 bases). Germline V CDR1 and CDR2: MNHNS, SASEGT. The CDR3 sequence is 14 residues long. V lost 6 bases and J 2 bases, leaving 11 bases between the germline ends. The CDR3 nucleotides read TGTGCCAGCAGCACAGGGTTTGGCAATCAGCCCCAGCATTTT. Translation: CASSTGFGNQPQHF.

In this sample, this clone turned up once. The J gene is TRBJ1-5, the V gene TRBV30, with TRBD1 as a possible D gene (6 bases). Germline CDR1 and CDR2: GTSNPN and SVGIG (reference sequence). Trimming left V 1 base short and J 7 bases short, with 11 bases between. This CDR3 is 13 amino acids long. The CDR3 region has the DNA TGTGCCTGGAGTGAGGGGGGTGGACAGCCCCAGCATTTT. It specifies CAWSEGGGQPQHF.

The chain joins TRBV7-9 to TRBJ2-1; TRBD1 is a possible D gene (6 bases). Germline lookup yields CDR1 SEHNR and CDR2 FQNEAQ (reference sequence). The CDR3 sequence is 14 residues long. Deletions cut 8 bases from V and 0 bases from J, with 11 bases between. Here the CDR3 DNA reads TGTGCCAGCGAGGGGGTGGGCTCCTACAATGAGCAGTTCTTC. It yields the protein CASEGVGSYNEQFF.

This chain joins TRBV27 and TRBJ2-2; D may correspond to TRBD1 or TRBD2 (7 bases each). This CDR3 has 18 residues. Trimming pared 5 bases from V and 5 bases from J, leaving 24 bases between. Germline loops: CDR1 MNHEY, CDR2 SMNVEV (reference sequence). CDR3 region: CASSPDGHRGAGTGELFF. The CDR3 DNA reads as TGTGCCAGCAGTCCAGACGGCCACAGGGGAGCGGGGACCGGGGAGCTGTTTTTT.

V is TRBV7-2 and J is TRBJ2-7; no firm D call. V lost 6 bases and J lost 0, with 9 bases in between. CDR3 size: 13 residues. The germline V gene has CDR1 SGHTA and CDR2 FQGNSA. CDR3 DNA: TGTGCCAGCAGACAGCCTAGCTCCTACGAGCAGTACTTC. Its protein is CASRQPSSYEQYF. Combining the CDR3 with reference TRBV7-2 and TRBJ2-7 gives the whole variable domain GAGVSQSPSNKVTEKGKDVELRCDPISGHTALYWYRQSLGQGLEFLIYFQGNSAPDKSGLPSDRFSAERTGGSVSTLTIQRTQQEDSAVYLCASRQPSSYEQYFGPGTRLTVT.

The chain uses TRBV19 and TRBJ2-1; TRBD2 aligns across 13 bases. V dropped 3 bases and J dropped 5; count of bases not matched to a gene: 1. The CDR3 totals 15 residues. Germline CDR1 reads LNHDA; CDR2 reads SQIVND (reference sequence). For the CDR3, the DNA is TGTGCCAGTAGTATCGGGACTAGCGGGAACAATGAGCAGTTCTTC. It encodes CASSIGTSGNNEQFF.

This CDR3 reads CASSLLNADYSYEQYF. CDR3 DNA sequence: TGTGCCAGCAGCTTGCTGAACGCTGACTATTCCTACGAGCAGTACTTC. V gene TRBV5-6 combines with J gene TRBJ2-7, with D possibly matching TRBD2 (5 bases). The CDR3 is 16 residues long. Germline-derived CDR1 and CDR2 are SGHDT and YYEEEE. The V gene lost 1 base and the J gene lost 1 base, with 15 bases spanning the gap.

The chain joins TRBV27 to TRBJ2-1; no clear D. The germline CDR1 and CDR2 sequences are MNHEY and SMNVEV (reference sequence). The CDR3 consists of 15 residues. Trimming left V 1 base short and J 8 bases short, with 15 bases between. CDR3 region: CASSLFPPIGHEQFF. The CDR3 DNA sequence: TGTGCCAGCAGTTTATTTCCCCCCATAGGGCATGAGCAGTTCTTC.

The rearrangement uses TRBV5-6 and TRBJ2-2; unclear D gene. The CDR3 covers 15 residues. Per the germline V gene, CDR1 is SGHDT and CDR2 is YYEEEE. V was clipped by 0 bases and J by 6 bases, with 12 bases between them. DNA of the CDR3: TGTGCCAGCAGCTTGGTCCGTGCGGCGGCCGGGGAGCTGTTTTTT. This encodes CASSLVRAAAGELFF.

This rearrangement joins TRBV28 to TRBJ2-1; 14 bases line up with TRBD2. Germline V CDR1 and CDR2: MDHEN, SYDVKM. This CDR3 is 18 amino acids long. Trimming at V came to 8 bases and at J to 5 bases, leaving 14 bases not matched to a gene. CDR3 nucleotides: TGTGCCAGCCCCCCGGGACTAGCGGGAGTAGGGTTTAACAATGAGCAGTTCTTC. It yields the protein CASPPGLAGVGFNNEQFF.

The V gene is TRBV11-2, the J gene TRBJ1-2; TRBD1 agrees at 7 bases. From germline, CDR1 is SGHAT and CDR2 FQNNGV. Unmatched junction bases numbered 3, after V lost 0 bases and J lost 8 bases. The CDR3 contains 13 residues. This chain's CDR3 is CASSLDRGSGYTF. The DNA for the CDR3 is TGTGCCAGCAGCTTAGACAGGGGGAGCGGCTACACCTTC.

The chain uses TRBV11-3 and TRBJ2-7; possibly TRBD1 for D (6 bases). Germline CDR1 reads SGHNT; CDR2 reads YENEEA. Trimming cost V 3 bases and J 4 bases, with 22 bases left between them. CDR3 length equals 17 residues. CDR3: CASSLPNHRAGLYEQYF. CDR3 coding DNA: TGTGCCAGCAGCTTGCCCAACCACAGGGCCGGATTATACGAGCAGTACTTC.

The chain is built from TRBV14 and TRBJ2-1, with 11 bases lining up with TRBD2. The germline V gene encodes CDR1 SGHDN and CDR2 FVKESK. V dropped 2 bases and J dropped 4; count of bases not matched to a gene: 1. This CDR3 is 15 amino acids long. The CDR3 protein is CASSQRLAGYNEQFF. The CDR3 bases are TGTGCCAGCAGCCAAAGACTAGCGGGGTACAATGAGCAGTTCTTC.

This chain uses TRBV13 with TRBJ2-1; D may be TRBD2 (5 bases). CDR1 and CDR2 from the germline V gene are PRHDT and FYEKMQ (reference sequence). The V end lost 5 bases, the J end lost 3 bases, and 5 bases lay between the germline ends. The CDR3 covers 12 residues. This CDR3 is CASSRDYNEQFF. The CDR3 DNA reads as TGTGCCAGCAGCCGGGACTACAATGAGCAGTTCTTC.

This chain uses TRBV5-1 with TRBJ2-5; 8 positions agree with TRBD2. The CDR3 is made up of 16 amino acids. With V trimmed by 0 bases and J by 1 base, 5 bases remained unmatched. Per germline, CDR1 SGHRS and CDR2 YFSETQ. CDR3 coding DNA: TGCGCCAGCAGCTTGGAACTAGCGGCGCCCCAAGAGACCCAGTACTTC. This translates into CASSLELAAPQETQYF.

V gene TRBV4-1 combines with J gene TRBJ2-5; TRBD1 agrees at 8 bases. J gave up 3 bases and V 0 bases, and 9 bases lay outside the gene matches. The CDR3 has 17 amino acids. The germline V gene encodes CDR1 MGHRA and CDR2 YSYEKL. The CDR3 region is CASSQDQATGEKETQYF. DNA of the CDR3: TGCGCCAGCAGCCAAGATCAGGCGACAGGGGAAAAAGAGACCCAGTACTTC.